This T cell receptor beta chain originates from a study of T cell clonotyping in hematopoietic cell transplantation. Time point meaning: recipient sample about 28 days before transplant, after cytoreduction. The germline gives CDR1 LNHNV, CDR2 YYDKDF (reference sequence). Trimming at V came to 0 bases and at J to 5 bases, leaving 10 bases not matched to a gene. This CDR3 is built from 17 residues. Clones were sequenced by immunoSEQ multiplex PCR, and TCRdb holds only the in-frame ones, with some missing. The data contain some 76,000 clones, about 96% of them singletons. Material: peripheral blood mononuclear cells, obtained before stem cell transplant. This clonotype was obtained from a woman aged 50 to 65 with acute myeloid leukemia. Some clones in this sample may be carry-over from other donors' samples. The chain uses TRBV15 and TRBJ2-3; TRBD2 matches at 8 bases. The CDR3 protein is CATSRESSGSVGDTQYF. The CDR3 nucleotides are TGTGCCACCAGCAGAGAATCCAGCGGGAGTGTAGGAGATACGCAGTATTTT.